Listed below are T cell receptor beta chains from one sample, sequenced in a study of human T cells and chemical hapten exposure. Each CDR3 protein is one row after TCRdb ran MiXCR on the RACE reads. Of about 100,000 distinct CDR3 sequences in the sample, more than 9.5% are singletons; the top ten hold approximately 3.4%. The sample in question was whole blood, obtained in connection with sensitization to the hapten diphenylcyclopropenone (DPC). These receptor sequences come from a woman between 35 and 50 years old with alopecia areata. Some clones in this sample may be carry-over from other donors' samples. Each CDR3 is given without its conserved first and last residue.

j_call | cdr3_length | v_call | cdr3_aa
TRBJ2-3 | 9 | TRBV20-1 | SARDPDTQY
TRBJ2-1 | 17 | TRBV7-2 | ASSLGGGGAGGSYNEQF
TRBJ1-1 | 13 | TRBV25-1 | ASSETEGAGLEAF
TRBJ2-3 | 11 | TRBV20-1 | SARGTSTDTQY
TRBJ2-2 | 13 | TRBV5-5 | ASTAQGARTGELF
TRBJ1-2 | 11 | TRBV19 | ASSSAGLDGYT
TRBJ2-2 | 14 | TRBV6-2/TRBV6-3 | ASNFGTTKNTGELF
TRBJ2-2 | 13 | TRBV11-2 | ASSLAGGLPGELF
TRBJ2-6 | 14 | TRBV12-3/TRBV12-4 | ASSPPRDSGANVLT
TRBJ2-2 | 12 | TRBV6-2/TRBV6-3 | ASSYSQGAGELF
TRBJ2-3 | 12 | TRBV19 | ASSTGLGTDTQY
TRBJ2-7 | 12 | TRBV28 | ASTPPRGGYEQY
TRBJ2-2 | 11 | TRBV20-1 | SAKVTPAGELF
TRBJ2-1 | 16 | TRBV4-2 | ASSQDGTSGVYGDEQF
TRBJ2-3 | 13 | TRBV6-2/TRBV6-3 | ASTRGLAGTDTQY
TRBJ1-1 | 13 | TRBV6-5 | ASSTTVFRNTEAF
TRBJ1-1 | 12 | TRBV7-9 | ASSLKGGVAEAF
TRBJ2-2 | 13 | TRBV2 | ASSSGSISPGELF
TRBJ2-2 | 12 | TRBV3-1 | ASSQPTGTGELF
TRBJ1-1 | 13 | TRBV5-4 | ASSLGQGGDTEAF
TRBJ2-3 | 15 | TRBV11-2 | ASSSRRSSGATDTQY
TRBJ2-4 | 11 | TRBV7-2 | ASSGQSKNIQY
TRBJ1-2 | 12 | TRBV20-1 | SAIPDSLGRGYT
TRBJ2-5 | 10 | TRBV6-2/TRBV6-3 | ASTPPSKTQY
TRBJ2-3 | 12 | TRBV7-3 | ASSPGTSGDTQY
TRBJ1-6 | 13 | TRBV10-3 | AISEGDRSASPLH
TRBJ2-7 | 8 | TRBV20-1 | SVRGRDQY
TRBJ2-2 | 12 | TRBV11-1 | ASSLPPPTGELF
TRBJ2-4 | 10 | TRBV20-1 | SAGTGLNIQY
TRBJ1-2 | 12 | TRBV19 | ASSIIWDNYGYT
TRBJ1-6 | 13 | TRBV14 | ASSQDPAGISPLH
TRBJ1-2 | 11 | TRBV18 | ASSLGTDNGYT
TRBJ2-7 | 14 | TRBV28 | ASSFAGLAGSYEQY
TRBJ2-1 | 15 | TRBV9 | ASSVAGVTSSYNEQF
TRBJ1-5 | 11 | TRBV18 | ASSTDRGQPQH
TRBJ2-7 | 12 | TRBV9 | ASSVGLAGYEQY
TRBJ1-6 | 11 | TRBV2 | ASIRGQNSPLH
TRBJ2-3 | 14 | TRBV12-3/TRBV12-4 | ASSTSYRARTDTQY